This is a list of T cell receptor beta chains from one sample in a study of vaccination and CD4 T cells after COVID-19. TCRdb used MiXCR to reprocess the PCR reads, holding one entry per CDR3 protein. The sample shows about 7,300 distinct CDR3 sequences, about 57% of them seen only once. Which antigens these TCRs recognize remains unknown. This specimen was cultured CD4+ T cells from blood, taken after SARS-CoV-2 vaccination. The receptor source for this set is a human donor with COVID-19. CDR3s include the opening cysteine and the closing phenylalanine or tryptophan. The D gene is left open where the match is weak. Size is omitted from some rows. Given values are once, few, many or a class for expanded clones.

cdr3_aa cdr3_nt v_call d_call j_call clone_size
CASTEGTWGAFF TGTGCCAGCACCGAAGGGACCTGGGGAGCTTTCTTT TRBV6-1 . TRBJ1-1 few
CASIRTGLGDSNQPQHF TGTGCCAGTATTAGGACAGGTCTGGGGGATAGCAATCAGCCCCAGCATTTT TRBV19 TRBD1 TRBJ1-5 .
CASSSTGLRMNTEAFF TGTGCCAGCAGTTCAACAGGCCTACGCATGAACACTGAAGCTTTCTTT TRBV25-1 . TRBJ1-1 .
CASSLGQGGFNQPQHF TGTGCCAGCAGCTTAGGACAAGGGGGCTTCAATCAGCCCCAGCATTTT TRBV11-2 TRBD1 TRBJ1-5 .
CASSLAGQGLGSPLHF TGTGCCAGCAGCTTAGCGGGGCAGGGTCTTGGTTCACCCCTCCACTTT TRBV7-2 . TRBJ1-6 few
CASRVLAGGADTQYF TGTGCCAGCAGGGTACTAGCGGGGGGCGCAGATACGCAGTATTTT TRBV6-1 TRBD2 TRBJ2-3 .
CAWSPIKAGERQTQYF TGTGCCTGGAGCCCAATAAAGGCAGGGGAGAGGCAGACCCAGTACTTC TRBV30 . TRBJ2-5 .
CASSEAQQGLYQETQYF TGTGCCAGCAGTGAAGCCCAACAGGGGTTGTACCAAGAGACCCAGTACTTC TRBV6-1 TRBD1 TRBJ2-5 .
CASSPDYGYTF TGTGCCAGCAGCCCCGACTATGGCTACACCTTC TRBV7-2 . TRBJ1-2 few
CASSLYEDTEAFF TGTGCCAGCAGCTTGTATGAAGACACTGAAGCTTTCTTT TRBV5-4 . TRBJ1-1 .
CASSRVDTNTGELFF TGTGCCAGTAGTAGGGTTGACACTAACACCGGGGAGCTGTTTTTT TRBV19 . TRBJ2-2 .
CASSLVDRLGGYTF TGTGCCAGCAGCTTAGTTGACAGGCTAGGTGGCTACACCTTC TRBV7-9 . TRBJ1-2 once
CASSLDRGYTEAFF TGTGCCAGCAGTTTGGACAGGGGGTACACTGAAGCTTTCTTT TRBV12-3/TRBV12-4 TRBD1 TRBJ1-1 .
CAISGVGASYEQYF TGTGCCATCTCAGGGGTGGGTGCCTCCTACGAGCAGTACTTC TRBV2 . TRBJ2-7 large
CSAAPGPSYNSPLHF TGCAGTGCCGCCCCGGGGCCCTCCTATAATTCACCCCTCCACTTT TRBV20-1 . TRBJ1-6 few
CASSFLAGGINEQYF TGTGCCAGCAGTTTCCTAGCGGGGGGGATCAACGAGCAGTACTTC TRBV27 TRBD2 TRBJ2-7 few
CATSRGRTGYEQYF TGTGCCACCAGCAGAGGGCGGACAGGCTACGAGCAGTACTTC TRBV15 TRBD1 TRBJ2-7 .
CASSPSGTETYEQYF TGTGCCAGCAGCCCCTCCGGGACAGAAACCTACGAGCAGTACTTC TRBV7-2 TRBD1 TRBJ2-7 .
CSVGTVPDTQYF TGCAGCGTTGGGACAGTTCCAGATACGCAGTATTTT TRBV29-1 . TRBJ2-3 .
CASSHGTPGTQYF TGTGCCAGCAGCCACGGGACCCCAGGGACCCAGTACTTC TRBV7-9 . TRBJ2-5 .
CASRSVRGLVGEQYF TGTGCCAGCAGATCCGTCAGGGGTTTGGTGGGGGAGCAGTACTTC TRBV11-2 . TRBJ2-7 .
CASSEFRGGNEKLFF TGTGCCAGCAGTGAATTTCGGGGAGGGAATGAAAAACTGTTTTTT TRBV6-1 . TRBJ1-4 .
CASSLGRGSPLHF TGTGCCAGCAGCTTAGGGAGGGGTTCACCCCTCCACTTT TRBV7-2 . TRBJ1-6 few
CASSFSPGGAYNSPLHF TGTGCCAGCAGTTTTTCCCCAGGGGGCGCGTATAATTCACCCCTCCACTTT TRBV27 TRBD1 TRBJ1-6 .
CASRRDGNQPQHF TGTGCCAGCCGAAGGGACGGCAATCAGCCCCAGCATTTT TRBV6-2/TRBV6-3 . TRBJ1-5 few
CSARDGRESDTQYF TGCAGTGCTAGAGATGGGAGGGAATCAGATACGCAGTATTTT TRBV20-1 TRBD2 TRBJ2-3 few
CASSQPRGLAPLHF TGTGCCAGCAGTCAGCCCAGGGGGCTGGCACCCCTCCACTTT TRBV28 TRBD1 TRBJ1-6 .
CASSHQETQYF TGTGCCAGCAGCCACCAAGAGACCCAGTACTTC TRBV7-6 . TRBJ2-5 .
CASSTETEISPLHF TGTGCCAGCAGTACCGAGACGGAGATTTCACCCCTCCACTTT TRBV6-1 . TRBJ1-6 few
CASSLGDRAYGYTF TGTGCCAGCAGCTTGGGGGACAGGGCCTATGGCTACACCTTC TRBV5-6 TRBD1 TRBJ1-2 .
CSARLGGASPLLNGYTF TGCAGTGCTAGACTGGGGGGAGCTTCTCCCCTCCTCAATGGCTACACCTTC TRBV20-1 . TRBJ1-2 .
CASSSDRRPSTDTQYF TGTGCCAGCAGCTCGGACAGGAGACCTAGCACAGATACGCAGTATTTT TRBV7-9 TRBD1 TRBJ2-3 .
CATSTRDREETQYF TGTGCCACCAGCACCCGGGACAGGGAAGAGACCCAGTACTTC TRBV15 TRBD1 TRBJ2-5 few
CASSEGGVYNSPLHF TGTGCCAGCAGTGAAGGGGGGGTTTACAATTCACCCCTCCACTTT TRBV2 . TRBJ1-6 .
CASSKPGQQIMNTEAFF TGTGCCAGCTCCAAGCCGGGACAGCAGATCATGAACACTGAAGCTTTCTTT TRBV18 TRBD1 TRBJ1-1 once
CATSDWADTQYF TGTGCCACCAGTGATTGGGCAGATACGCAGTATTTT TRBV24-1 . TRBJ2-3 .
CASSDGGAGGLTDTQYF TGCGCCAGCAGCGACGGAGGAGCGGGGGGTCTCACAGATACGCAGTATTTT TRBV10-1 TRBD2 TRBJ2-3 .
CASSLDGLYYGYTF TGTGCCAGCAGCTTGGACGGGTTGTACTATGGCTACACCTTC TRBV5-4 . TRBJ1-2 .
CASRPRGTGGQPQHF TGTGCCAGCAGGCCTCGGGGGACAGGAGGACAGCCCCAGCATTTT TRBV6-1 TRBD1 TRBJ1-5 .
CASSLILLAGGTDTQYF TGTGCCAGCAGCTTAATCCTACTAGCGGGGGGCACAGATACGCAGTATTTT TRBV7-8 TRBD2 TRBJ2-3 .
CASSQDARTGYGYTF TGCGCCAGCAGCCAAGATGCGCGGACAGGGTATGGCTACACCTTC TRBV4-3 TRBD1 TRBJ1-2 few
CSARVTEAFF TGCAGTGCTAGAGTCACTGAAGCTTTCTTT TRBV20-1 . TRBJ1-1 few
CASSELGDSTEAFF TGTGCCAGCAGTGAATTAGGGGACAGCACTGAAGCTTTCTTT TRBV25-1 TRBD1 TRBJ1-1 few
CASSYSNSGGAYGGELFF TGTGCCAGCAGTTACTCGAATAGCGGGGGGGCATATGGCGGGGAGCTGTTTTTT TRBV6-5 TRBD2 TRBJ2-2 .
CASSLRQGGIYGYTF TGTGCCAGCAGTTTAAGACAGGGGGGGATCTATGGCTACACCTTC TRBV12-3/TRBV12-4 TRBD1 TRBJ1-2 .
CASIHRGTSQVFF TGTGCCAGCATACACCGAGGGACCTCCCAGGTTTTCTTT TRBV6-2/TRBV6-3 . TRBJ1-1 .
CAWSAGPLSTLF TGTGCCTGGAGTGCCGGGCCGCTCTCAACATTATTC TRBV30 . TRBJ1-2 .
CASSQKRPGLAAAQYF TGTGCCAGCAGCCAGAAAAGGCCGGGACTAGCGGCCGCCCAGTACTTC TRBV14 TRBD2 TRBJ2-5 .
CASSGVTGVYGYTF TGTGCCAGTAGTGGCGTGACAGGGGTTTATGGCTACACCTTC TRBV19 TRBD1 TRBJ1-2 .
CSAKAGSYEQYF TGCAGTGCAAAAGCGGGGTCCTACGAGCAGTACTTC TRBV20-1 TRBD2 TRBJ2-7 few
CASSLSTVNTEAFF TGTGCCAGCAGCTTAAGCACAGTGAACACTGAAGCTTTCTTT TRBV7-2 . TRBJ1-1 .
CASIDGDRVRAKNIQYF TGTGCCAGCATCGATGGGGACAGGGTTCGAGCCAAAAACATTCAGTACTTC TRBV6-9 TRBD1 TRBJ2-4 medium-sized
CASSTAHSSYEQYF TGTGCCAGCAGCACCGCACACAGCTCCTACGAGCAGTACTTC TRBV6-1 . TRBJ2-7 .
CSAVGGVVSISPLHF TGCAGTGCCGTGGGGGGGGTGGTATCAATCTCACCCCTCCACTTT TRBV20-1 . TRBJ1-6 few
CASSLTQGNGYTF TGTGCCAGCAGCTTAACGCAGGGGAATGGCTACACCTTC TRBV7-3 . TRBJ1-2 .
CASSLGTGGNQPQHF TGTGCCAGCTCACTCGGGACAGGGGGTAATCAGCCCCAGCATTTT TRBV18 TRBD1 TRBJ1-5 .
CASRVGTASNQPQHF TGTGCCAGCAGAGTAGGGACAGCTAGCAATCAGCCCCAGCATTTT TRBV12-3/TRBV12-4 TRBD1 TRBJ1-5 .
CASSLDRGEAFF TGTGCCAGCAGCTTAGACAGGGGGGAAGCTTTCTTT TRBV7-9 TRBD1 TRBJ1-1 .
CASSVQGQREQYF TGTGCCAGCAGCGTTCAGGGTCAGAGGGAGCAGTACTTC TRBV7-2 . TRBJ2-7 once
CASSPRTRNQPQHF TGTGCCAGCAGTCCAAGGACCAGGAATCAGCCCCAGCATTTT TRBV28 . TRBJ1-5 .